One sample yielded the 30 T cell receptor beta chains listed below, sequenced in a study of blood T cells in healthy people across ages. Using a J-beta primer mix together with a sample-barcoded 5' primer, a second PCR was run for roughly 6 to 11 cycles. TCRdb analysed the 5' RACE reads with MiXCR anew, one entry per CDR3 protein. The sample contains some 1 million distinct CDR3 sequences, roughly 45% of which appear only once. Source material: blood. These receptor sequences come from a woman aged 60-75 years in good health.

The chain uses TRBV10-2 and TRBJ1-2, with TRBD1 as a possible D gene (5 bases). Per germline, CDR1 WSHSY and CDR2 SAAADI. Trimming took 6 bases from V and 9 from J, leaving 23 bases between them. The CDR3 has 15 amino acids. CDR3 sequence: CASRPDDATAMRYTF. The CDR3 nucleotides read TGCGCCAGCAGGCCGGACGATGCGACAGCGATGCGCTACACCTTC.

This CDR3 is CASSLSGSNEKLFF. DNA of the CDR3: TGCGCCAGCAGCTTGAGCGGGTCGAATGAAAAACTGTTTTTT. This chain uses TRBV5-1 with TRBJ1-4; D remains unclear. The CDR3 sequence is 14 residues long. Trimming took 1 base from V and 5 from J, leaving 9 bases between them. CDR1 SGHRS and CDR2 YFSETQ come from the germline V gene.

The rearrangement joins TRBV3-1 to TRBJ1-1; possibly TRBD1 for D (6 bases). CDR1 is LGHDT, CDR2 YNNKEL, per germline (reference sequence). The CDR3 contains 14 residues. V shed 0 bases and J shed 11 bases, with 16 bases lying between them. CDR3: CASSQDWTVQEAFF. The CDR3, as DNA: TGTGCCAGCAGCCAAGATTGGACAGTACAGGAGGCTTTCTTT.

The chain recombines TRBV9 with TRBJ2-4; D possibly matches TRBD1 or TRBD2 (5 bases each). In germline, CDR1 is SGDLS, CDR2 YYNGEE. This CDR3 contains 16 residues. Trimming cost V 1 base and J 4 bases, with 15 bases left between them. For the CDR3, the DNA is TGTGCCAGCAGCGTAAGTGGGGCGGGCGTTAAAAACATTCAGTACTTC. Protein sequence: CASSVSGAGVKNIQYF.

This chain connects TRBV3-1 to TRBJ2-1; 9 bases line up with TRBD1. The CDR3 extends over 16 amino acids. The ends lost 1 base at V and 6 bases at J; junction bases unmatched: 7. The germline gives CDR1 LGHDT, CDR2 YNNKEL (reference sequence). The chain's CDR3 is CASSQALSTGGNEQFF. DNA of the CDR3: TGTGCCAGCAGCCAAGCCCTATCGACAGGGGGCAATGAGCAGTTCTTC.

This rearrangement joins TRBV12-3 or TRBV12-4 to TRBJ2-5, with 11 bases lining up with TRBD1. The J call may be mistaken, given a closer DNA end match to TRBJ2-7. The CDR3 loop spans 16 amino acids. The CDR3 nucleotides read TGTGCCAGCAGTTTTGGGGGACGGGGACAGGGGGACGAGCAGTACTTC. It is translated as CASSFGGRGQGDEQYF.

CDR3 sequence: CASSFRRRGAGGYNEQFF. The DNA for the CDR3 is TGTGCCAGCAGCTTTAGGCGTAGGGGCGCGGGAGGGTACAATGAGCAGTTCTTC. The V call is TRBV11-2, the J call TRBJ2-1; 9 bases map to TRBD2. The CDR3 contains 18 residues. Trimming cost V 3 bases and J 4 bases; bases outside gene matches: 13. The germline V gene has CDR1 SGHAT and CDR2 FQNNGV.

The chain has TRBV5-1 and TRBJ2-3; D is unclear. Trimming shortened V by 4 bases and J by 2 bases, and 17 bases separated the two germline ends. The CDR3 has 16 residues. In germline, CDR1 is SGHRS, CDR2 YFSETQ. The CDR3 nucleotides read TGCGCCAGCAGCACTCGCGCTGGCCCCCCCACAGATACGCAGTATTTT. It codes for CASSTRAGPPTDTQYF.

The chain joins TRBV7-2 to TRBJ2-3; 12 positions agree with TRBD2. With 1 base clipped from V and 4 bases from J, the junction kept 9 bases outside the gene matches. Germline assignment: CDR1 SGHTA and CDR2 FQGNSA. The CDR3 sequence is 18 residues long. The CDR3 is CASSLGPLAGGLADTQYF. The DNA for the CDR3 is TGTGCCAGCAGCTTAGGCCCTCTAGCGGGAGGGTTAGCAGATACGCAGTATTTT.

The V gene is TRBV11-2, the J gene TRBJ2-1, with D maybe TRBD2 (6 bases). Germline V gene lookup returns CDR1 SGHAT and CDR2 FQNNGV. There are 16 residues in the CDR3. Between the trimmed V and J ends, which lost 5 bases and 4 bases, there was a span of 18 bases. The CDR3 sequence: CASSPQRAGLYNEQFF. CDR3 coding DNA: TGTGCCAGCAGCCCCCAAAGAGCGGGTCTGTACAATGAGCAGTTCTTC. Full variable domain (rest looked up from reference TRBV11-2 and TRBJ2-1): EAGVAQSPRYKIIEKRQSVAFWCNPISGHATLYWYQQILGQGPKLLIQFQNNGVVDDSQLPKDRFSAERLKGVDSTLKIQPAKLEDSAVYLCASSPQRAGLYNEQFFGPGTRLTVL.

This clonotype was counted a few times. This chain's CDR3 is CASSLTLAGGAGLYEQYF. The CDR3, as DNA: TGTGCCAGCAGTTTAACCCTAGCGGGAGGGGCGGGTCTCTACGAGCAGTACTTC. The V call is TRBV27, the J call TRBJ2-7, with TRBD2 matching over 12 bases. Germline assignment: CDR1 MNHEY and CDR2 SMNVEV (reference sequence). The V gene end was trimmed by 2 bases and the J gene end by 3 bases; junction bases not matched to a gene: 11. The CDR3 has 18 residues.

In regard to this clonotype: The CDR3 does not end in the conserved phenylalanine or tryptophan, so this is likely a read error. CDR3 protein: CASSLPTGLYNEQFL. The CDR3 DNA reads TGTGCCAGCAGCCTACCGACAGGGTTGTACAATGAGCAGTTCTTA. This chain links TRBV7-2 with TRBJ2-1; 7 bases align to TRBD1. V was pared by 5 bases and J by 4 bases, with 8 bases of the junction left unmatched. The CDR3 runs to 15 residues. Per germline, CDR1 SGHTA and CDR2 FQGNSA.

As for this clonotype: At one end, the junction sequence differs from germline, possibly due to a read error. The gene calls are TRBV6-6 and TRBJ2-7, with 10 positions matching TRBD1. Germline V gene sequence: CDR1 MNHNY, CDR2 SVGAGI (reference sequence). The length of the CDR3 is 15 residues. CDR3 DNA: TGTACCAGCAGGCTCCCGGGACAGGGGCTTGGCGAGCAGTACTTC. Encoded protein: CTSRLPGQGLGEQYF.

This clonotype showed up many times. The chain is built from TRBV7-2 and TRBJ2-7; D not resolved. Trimming took off 6 bases at V and 0 bases at J, with 12 bases between the two ends. The germline CDR1 and CDR2 sequences are SGHTA and FQGNSA. The CDR3 consists of 14 residues. This chain's CDR3 is CASSRDLGSYEQYF. The CDR3 nucleotides read TGTGCCAGCAGTAGAGATTTGGGCTCCTACGAGCAGTACTTC.

A few counts support this clonotype. The rearrangement uses TRBV7-8 and TRBJ2-7; either TRBD1 or TRBD2 may supply D (6 bases each). Germline V lookup: CDR1 SGHVS, CDR2 FQNEAQ. This CDR3 is 17 amino acids long. V lost 3 bases to trimming and J lost 1 base, with 19 bases between them. The CDR3 spells CASSFPLGGGKSYEQYF. The DNA of the CDR3 is TGTGCCAGCAGCTTCCCCCTGGGGGGCGGAAAGTCCTACGAGCAGTACTTC. Together with reference TRBV7-8 and TRBJ2-7, the CDR3 gives the full variable domain: GAGVSQSPRYKVAKRGQDVALRCDPISGHVSLFWYQQALGQGPEFLTYFQNEAQLDKSGLPSDRFFAERPEGSVSTLKIQRTQQEDSAVYLCASSFPLGGGKSYEQYFGPGTRLTVT.

This chain links TRBV20-1 with TRBJ1-2, with D possibly being TRBD1 (5 bases). V lost 3 bases and J 7 bases, leaving 15 bases between the germline ends. The CDR3 covers 13 residues. In germline, CDR1 is DFQATT, CDR2 SNEGSKA (reference sequence). In nucleotides, the CDR3 is TGCAGTGCTAGCCAGCAGGGATTAGGTGGCTACACCTTC. As protein: CSASQQGLGGYTF.

This clonotype was seen repeatedly, ten times or more. The gene calls are TRBV28 and TRBJ1-2, with 7 bases matching TRBD1. This CDR3 has 13 residues. Losses at the gene ends were 6 bases for V and 8 bases for J; bases not matched to a gene: 9. Germline values: CDR1 MDHEN, CDR2 SYDVKM. CDR3 residues: CASRDDRAGGYTF. DNA of the CDR3: TGTGCCAGCAGGGACGACAGGGCGGGGGGCTACACCTTC.

In the case of this clonotype: With a much larger clone just one base away, this may be a read error. The V call is TRBV10-1, the J call TRBJ1-1; tentative D call: TRBD1 (5 bases). The CDR3 has 14 amino acids. Germline V CDR1 and CDR2: WNHNN, SYGVQD (reference sequence). With 6 bases removed from V and 3 bases from J, the gap between germline ends came to 14 bases. The DNA of the CDR3 is TGCGCCAGCAGACGACGGGTAGGGGACACTGAAGCTTTCTTT. This codes for CASRRRVGDTEAFF.

This clonotype was detected only a few times. The chain couples TRBV12-3 or TRBV12-4 to TRBJ2-3; D not resolved. The CDR3 runs to 15 residues. The V end was cut by 2 bases, the J end by 0 bases, with 9 bases between. The CDR3 sequence: CASSLWTSSTDTQYF. The CDR3 nucleotides read TGTGCCAGCAGTTTATGGACCTCTAGCACAGATACGCAGTATTTT.

This clonotype is a singleton in its sample. This may stem from a read error, because a much larger clone lies one nucleotide away. Here the CDR3 reads CSVHADSYNGQFF. As DNA, the CDR3 is TGCAGCGTTCACGCGGACTCCTACAATGGGCAGTTCTTC. This sequence joins TRBV29-1 and TRBJ2-1; a weak D match, TRBD2 (5 bases). The CDR3 is made up of 13 amino acids. Looked up from germline, CDR1 is SQVTM and CDR2 is ANQGSEA.

This clonotype was recorded a few times. J is TRBJ2-2 and V is TRBV20-1, with 10 bases identical to TRBD2. Germline-derived CDR1 and CDR2 are DFQATT and SNEGSKA (reference sequence). V shed 4 bases and J 0 bases; nucleotides not matched to a gene: 8. The CDR3 is made up of 17 amino acids. As DNA, the CDR3 is TGCAGTGCTACGGACTTAGGACTAGCGGCGAACACCGGGGAGCTGTTTTTT. It codes for CSATDLGLAANTGELFF.

The chain is built from TRBV15 and TRBJ2-1, with 10 nucleotides matching TRBD1. V trimming: 8 bases; J trimming: 8 bases; junction bases outside the gene matches: 12. The CDR3 runs 15 residues. Per germline, CDR1 LNHNV and CDR2 YYDKDF (reference sequence). The CDR3 reads CATAKRDRGNHEQFF. For the CDR3, the DNA is TGTGCCACCGCAAAAAGGGACAGGGGTAATCATGAGCAGTTCTTC.

J is TRBJ2-7 and V is TRBV5-1, with 8 bases identical to TRBD1. The J segment lost 3 bases and the V segment lost 4 bases, leaving 9 bases of the junction unmatched. In germline, CDR1 is SGHRS, CDR2 YFSETQ. This CDR3 is built from 15 residues. The CDR3 reads CASSGAGQESYEQYF. Here the CDR3 DNA reads TGCGCCAGCAGCGGGGCGGGACAGGAGAGCTACGAGCAGTACTTC.

This chain uses TRBV27 with TRBJ2-7; TRBD1 matches at 9 bases. The V gene end was trimmed by 7 bases and the J gene end by 0 bases; junction bases not matched to a gene: 16. This CDR3 has 18 residues. Germline V gene lookup returns CDR1 MNHEY and CDR2 SMNVEV (reference sequence). The CDR3 DNA reads as TGTGCCAGCAAACATACTCAAGAGACAGGGGGGGTCTCCTACGAGCAGTACTTC. Its translation is CASKHTQETGGVSYEQYF.

The rearrangement uses TRBV12-3 or TRBV12-4 and TRBJ1-4, with TRBD1 matching over 8 bases. The V gene end was trimmed by 6 bases and the J gene end by 7 bases; junction bases not matched to a gene: 10. CDR3 length: 15 residues. The chain's CDR3 is CASRRRGQVSEKLFF. The CDR3, as DNA: TGTGCCAGCAGGCGAAGGGGACAGGTGTCTGAAAAACTGTTTTTT.

This clonotype was counted between two and nine times. The chain links TRBV27 to TRBJ2-7, with TRBD1 matching 7 bases. This CDR3 has 14 amino acids. Germline V gives CDR1 MNHEY, CDR2 SMNVEV (reference sequence). Trimming cost V 5 bases and J 3 bases; bases outside gene matches: 7. The CDR3 sequence is CASSPATGFYEQYF. Here the CDR3 DNA reads TGTGCCAGCAGTCCGGCGACAGGGTTCTACGAGCAGTACTTC.

The chain has TRBV7-9 and TRBJ2-7; the match to TRBD1 covers 8 bases. The trim removed 7 bases at V and 5 bases at J, leaving 7 bases unmatched. The CDR3 has 13 amino acids. Germline V CDR1 and CDR2: SEHNR, FQNEAQ (reference sequence). Here the CDR3 reads CASNQDRGHEQYF. DNA for the CDR3: TGTGCCAGCAACCAAGACAGGGGTCACGAGCAGTACTTC. The full variable domain, with the rest looked up from reference TRBV7-9 and TRBJ2-7, is DTGVSQNPRHKITKRGQNVTFRCDPISEHNRLYWYRQTLGQGPEFLTYFQNEAQLEKSRLLSDRFSAERPKGSFSTLEIQRTEQGDSAMYLCASNQDRGHEQYFGPGTRLTVT.

The V and J genes are TRBV11-2 and TRBJ2-5, with 7 positions matching TRBD1. Germline CDR1 is SGHAT and CDR2 is FQNNGV. The CDR3 has 14 amino acids. Unmatched junction bases numbered 5, after V lost 2 bases and J lost 5 bases. The DNA of the CDR3 is TGTGCCAGCAGCTTATACAGGGGTGAGGAGACCCAGTACTTC. Its protein is CASSLYRGEETQYF.

The table lists this clonotype with many counts. This chain links TRBV14 with TRBJ2-1, with TRBD2 identical over 8 bases. The CDR3 has 14 residues. Germline CDR1 SGHDN, CDR2 FVKESK. Unmatched junction bases numbered 8, after V lost 8 bases and J lost 5 bases. CDR3 sequence reads: CASHSGTRNNEQFF. CDR3 sequence (DNA): TGTGCCAGCCATAGCGGGACTAGGAACAATGAGCAGTTCTTC.

This chain joins TRBV5-6 and TRBJ1-6; no clear D. The germline CDR1 and CDR2 sequences are SGHDT and YYEEEE. The CDR3 totals 14 residues. V lost 2 bases and J 7 bases, leaving 10 bases between the germline ends. CDR3 in amino acids: CASSFRTQNSPLHF. CDR3 in DNA: TGTGCCAGCAGCTTCCGTACCCAGAATTCACCCCTCCACTTT.